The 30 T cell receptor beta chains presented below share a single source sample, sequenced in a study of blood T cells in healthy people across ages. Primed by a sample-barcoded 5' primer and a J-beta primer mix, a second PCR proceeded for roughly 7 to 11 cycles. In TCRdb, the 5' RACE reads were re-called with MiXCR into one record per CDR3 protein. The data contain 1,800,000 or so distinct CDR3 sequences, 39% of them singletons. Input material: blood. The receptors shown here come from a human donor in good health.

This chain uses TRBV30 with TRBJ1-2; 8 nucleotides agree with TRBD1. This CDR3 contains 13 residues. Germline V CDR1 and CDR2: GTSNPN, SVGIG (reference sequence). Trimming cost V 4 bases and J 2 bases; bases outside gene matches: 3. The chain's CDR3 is CAWTGGLNYGYTF. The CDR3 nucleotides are TGTGCCTGGACAGGGGGCCTAAACTATGGCTACACCTTC. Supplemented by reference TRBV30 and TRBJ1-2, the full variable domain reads SQTIHQWPATLVQPVGSPLSLECTVEGTSNPNLYWYRQAAGRGLQLLFYSVGIGQISSEVPQNLSASRPQDRQFILSSKKLLLSDSGFYLCAWTGGLNYGYTFGSGTRLTVV.

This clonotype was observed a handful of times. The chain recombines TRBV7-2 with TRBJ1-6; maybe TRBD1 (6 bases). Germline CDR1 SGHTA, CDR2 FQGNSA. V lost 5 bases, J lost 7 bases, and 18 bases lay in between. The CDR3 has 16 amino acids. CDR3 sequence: CASSTQIGTPNSPLHF. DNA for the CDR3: TGTGCCAGCAGCACCCAGATCGGGACACCCAATTCACCCCTCCACTTT.

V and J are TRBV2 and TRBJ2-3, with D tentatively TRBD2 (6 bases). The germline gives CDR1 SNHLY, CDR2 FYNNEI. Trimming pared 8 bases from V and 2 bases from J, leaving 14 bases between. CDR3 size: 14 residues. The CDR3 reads CASQPRGITDTQYF. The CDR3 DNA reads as TGTGCCAGCCAACCCCGGGGGATCACAGATACGCAGTATTTT.

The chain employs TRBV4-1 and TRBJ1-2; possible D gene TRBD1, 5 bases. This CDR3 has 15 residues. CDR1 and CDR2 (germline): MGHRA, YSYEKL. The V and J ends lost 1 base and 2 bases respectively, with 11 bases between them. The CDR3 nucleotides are TGCGCCAGCAGCCAAGCCGCCGAGGGGAACTATGGCTACACCTTC. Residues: CASSQAAEGNYGYTF.

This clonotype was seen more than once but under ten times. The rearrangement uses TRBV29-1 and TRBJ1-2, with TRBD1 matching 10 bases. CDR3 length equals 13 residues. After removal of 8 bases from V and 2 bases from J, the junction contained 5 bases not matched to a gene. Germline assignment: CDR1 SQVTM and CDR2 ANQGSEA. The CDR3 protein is CSTAGQGNYGYTF. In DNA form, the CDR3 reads TGCAGCACCGCGGGACAGGGGAACTATGGCTACACCTTC.

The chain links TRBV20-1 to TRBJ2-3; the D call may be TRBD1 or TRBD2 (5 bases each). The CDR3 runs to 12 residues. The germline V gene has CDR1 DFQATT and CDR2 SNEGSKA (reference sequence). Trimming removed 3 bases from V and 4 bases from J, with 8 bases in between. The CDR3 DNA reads TGCAGTGCTAGGGTGGGGGCAGATACGCAGTATTTT. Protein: CSARVGADTQYF.

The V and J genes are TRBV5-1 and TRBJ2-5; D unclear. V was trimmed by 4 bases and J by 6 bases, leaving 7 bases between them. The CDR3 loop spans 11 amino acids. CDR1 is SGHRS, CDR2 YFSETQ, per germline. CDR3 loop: CASSPDQTQYF. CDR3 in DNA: TGCGCCAGCAGCCCGGACCAGACCCAGTACTTC.

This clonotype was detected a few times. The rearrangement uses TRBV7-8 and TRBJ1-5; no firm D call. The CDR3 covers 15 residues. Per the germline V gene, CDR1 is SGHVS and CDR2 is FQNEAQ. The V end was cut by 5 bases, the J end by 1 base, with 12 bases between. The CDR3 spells CASSPRRSSNQPQHF. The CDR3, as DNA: TGTGCCAGCAGCCCCCGCAGGTCGAGCAATCAGCCCCAGCATTTT. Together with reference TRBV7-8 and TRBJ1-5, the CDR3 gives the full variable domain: GAGVSQSPRYKVAKRGQDVALRCDPISGHVSLFWYQQALGQGPEFLTYFQNEAQLDKSGLPSDRFFAERPEGSVSTLKIQRTQQEDSAVYLCASSPRRSSNQPQHFGDGTRLSIL.

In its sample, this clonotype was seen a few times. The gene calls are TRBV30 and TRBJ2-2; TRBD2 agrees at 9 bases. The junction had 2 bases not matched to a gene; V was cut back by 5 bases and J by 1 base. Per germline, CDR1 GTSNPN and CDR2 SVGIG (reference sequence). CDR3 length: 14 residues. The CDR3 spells CAWGSGGNTGELFF. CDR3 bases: TGTGCCTGGGGTAGCGGGGGGAACACCGGGGAGCTGTTTTTT.

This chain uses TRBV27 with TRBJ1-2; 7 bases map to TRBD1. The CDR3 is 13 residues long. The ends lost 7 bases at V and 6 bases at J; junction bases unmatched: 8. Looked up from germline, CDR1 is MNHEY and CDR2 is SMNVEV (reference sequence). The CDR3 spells CASKVVGGDGYTF. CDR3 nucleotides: TGTGCCAGCAAGGTAGTAGGGGGCGATGGCTACACCTTC.

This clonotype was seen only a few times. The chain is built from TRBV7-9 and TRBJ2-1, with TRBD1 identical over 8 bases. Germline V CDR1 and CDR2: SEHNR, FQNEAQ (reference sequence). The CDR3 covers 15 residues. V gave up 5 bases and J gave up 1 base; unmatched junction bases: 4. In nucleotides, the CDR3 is TGTGCCAGCAGCGCCGACAGGGGTTCCTACAATGAGCAGTTCTTC. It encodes CASSADRGSYNEQFF.

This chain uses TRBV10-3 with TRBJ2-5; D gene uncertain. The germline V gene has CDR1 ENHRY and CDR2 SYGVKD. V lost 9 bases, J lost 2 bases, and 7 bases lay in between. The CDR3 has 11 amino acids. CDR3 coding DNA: TGTGCCATTAGTAAACAAGAGACCCAGTACTTC. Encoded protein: CAISKQETQYF.

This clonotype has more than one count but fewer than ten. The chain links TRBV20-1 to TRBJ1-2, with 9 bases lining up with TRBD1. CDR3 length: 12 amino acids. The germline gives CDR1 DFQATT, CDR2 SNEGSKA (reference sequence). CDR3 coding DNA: TGCAGCGGACAGGGGCCCTATTTGGGCTACACCTTC. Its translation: CSGQGPYLGYTF.

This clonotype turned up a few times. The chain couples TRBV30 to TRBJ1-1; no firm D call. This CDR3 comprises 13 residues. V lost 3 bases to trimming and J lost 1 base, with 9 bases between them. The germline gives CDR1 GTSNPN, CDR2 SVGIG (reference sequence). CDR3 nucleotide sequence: TGTGCCTGGAGGATCAGTGGGAACACTGAAGCTTTCTTT. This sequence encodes CAWRISGNTEAFF.

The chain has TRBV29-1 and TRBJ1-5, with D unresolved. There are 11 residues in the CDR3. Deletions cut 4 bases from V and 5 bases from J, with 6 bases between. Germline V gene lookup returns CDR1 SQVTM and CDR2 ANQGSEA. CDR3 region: CSVGWDQPQHF. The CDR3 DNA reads TGCAGCGTTGGATGGGATCAGCCCCAGCATTTT.

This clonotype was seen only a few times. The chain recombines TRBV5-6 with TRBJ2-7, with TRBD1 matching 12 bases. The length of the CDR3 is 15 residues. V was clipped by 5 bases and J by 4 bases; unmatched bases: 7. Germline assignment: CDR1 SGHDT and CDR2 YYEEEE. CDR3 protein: CASRPGTGGAYEQYF. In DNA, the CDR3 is TGTGCCAGCAGGCCCGGGACAGGGGGCGCATACGAGCAGTACTTC.

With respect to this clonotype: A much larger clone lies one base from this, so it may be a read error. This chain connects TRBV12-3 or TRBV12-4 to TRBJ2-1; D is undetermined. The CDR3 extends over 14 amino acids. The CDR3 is CASSLDQNSYEQDF. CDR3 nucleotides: TGTGCCAGCAGTTTAGATCAGAACTCCTACGAGCAGGACTTC.

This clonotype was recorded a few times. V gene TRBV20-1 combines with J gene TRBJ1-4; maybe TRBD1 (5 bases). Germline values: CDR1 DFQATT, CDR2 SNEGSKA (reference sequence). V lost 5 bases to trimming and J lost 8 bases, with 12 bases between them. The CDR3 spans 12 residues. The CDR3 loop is CSARDLGEKLFF. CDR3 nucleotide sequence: TGCAGTGCTCGGGACTTGGGGGAAAAACTGTTTTTT.

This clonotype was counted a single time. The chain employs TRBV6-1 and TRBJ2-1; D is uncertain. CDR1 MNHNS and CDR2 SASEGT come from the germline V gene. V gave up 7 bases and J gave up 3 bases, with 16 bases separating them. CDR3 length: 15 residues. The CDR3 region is CASIPTLNRYNEQFF. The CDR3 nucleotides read TGTGCCAGCATTCCGACTCTCAACCGCTACAATGAGCAGTTCTTC.

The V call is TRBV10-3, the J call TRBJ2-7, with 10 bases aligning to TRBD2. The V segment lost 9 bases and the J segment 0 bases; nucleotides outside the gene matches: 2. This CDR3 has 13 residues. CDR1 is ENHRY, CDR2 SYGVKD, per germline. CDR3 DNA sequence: TGTGCCATTCTAGCGGGGGACTCCTACGAGCAGTACTTC. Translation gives CAILAGDSYEQYF.

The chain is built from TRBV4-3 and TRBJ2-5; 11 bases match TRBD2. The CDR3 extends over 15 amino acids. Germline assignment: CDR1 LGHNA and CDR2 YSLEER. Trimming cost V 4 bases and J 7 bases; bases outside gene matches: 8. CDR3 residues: CASSPIAGGMGTQYF. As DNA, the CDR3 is TGCGCCAGCAGCCCAATAGCGGGGGGGATGGGGACCCAGTACTTC.

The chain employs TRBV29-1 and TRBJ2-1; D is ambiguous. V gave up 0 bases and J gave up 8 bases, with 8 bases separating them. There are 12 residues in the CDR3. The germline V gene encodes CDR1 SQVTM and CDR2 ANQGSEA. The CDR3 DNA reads TGCAGCGTTGAAGAAAGTGGAGATGAGCAGTTCTTC. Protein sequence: CSVEESGDEQFF.

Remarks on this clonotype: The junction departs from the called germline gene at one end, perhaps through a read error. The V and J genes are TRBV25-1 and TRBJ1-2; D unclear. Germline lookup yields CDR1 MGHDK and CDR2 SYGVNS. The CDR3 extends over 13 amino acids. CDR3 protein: CASSDGFYYGCTF. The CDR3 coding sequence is TGTGCCAGCAGTGATGGGTTCTACTATGGCTGCACCTTC.

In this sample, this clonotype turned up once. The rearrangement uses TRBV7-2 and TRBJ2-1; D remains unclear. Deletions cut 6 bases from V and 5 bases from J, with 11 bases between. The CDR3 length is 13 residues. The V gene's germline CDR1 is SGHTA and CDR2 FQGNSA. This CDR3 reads CASRFSLDNEQFF. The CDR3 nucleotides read TGTGCCAGCAGGTTTTCATTGGACAATGAGCAGTTCTTC. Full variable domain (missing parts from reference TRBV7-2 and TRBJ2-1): GAGVSQSPSNKVTEKGKDVELRCDPISGHTALYWYRQSLGQGLEFLIYFQGNSAPDKSGLPSDRFSAERTGGSVSTLTIQRTQQEDSAVYLCASRFSLDNEQFFGPGTRLTVL.

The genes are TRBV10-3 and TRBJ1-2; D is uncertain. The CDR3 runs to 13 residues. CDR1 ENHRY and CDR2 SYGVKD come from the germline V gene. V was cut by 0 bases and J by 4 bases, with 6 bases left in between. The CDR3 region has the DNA TGTGCCATCAGTGAGTCGCAGCTCTATGGCTACACCTTC. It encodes CAISESQLYGYTF.

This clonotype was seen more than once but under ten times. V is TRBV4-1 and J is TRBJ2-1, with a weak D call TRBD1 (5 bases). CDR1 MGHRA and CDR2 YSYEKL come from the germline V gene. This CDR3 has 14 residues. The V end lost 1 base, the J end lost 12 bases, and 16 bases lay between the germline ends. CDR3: CASSQVDRLMVQFF. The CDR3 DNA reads TGCGCCAGCAGCCAAGTAGACAGACTTATGGTGCAGTTCTTC.

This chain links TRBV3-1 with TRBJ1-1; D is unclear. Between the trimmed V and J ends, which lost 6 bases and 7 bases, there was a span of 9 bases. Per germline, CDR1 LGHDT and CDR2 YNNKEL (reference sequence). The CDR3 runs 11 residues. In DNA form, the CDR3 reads TGTGCCAGCAGGAAGGATAATGAAGCTTTCTTT. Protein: CASRKDNEAFF. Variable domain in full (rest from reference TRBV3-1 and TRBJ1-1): DTAVSQTPKYLVTQMGNDKSIKCEQNLGHDTMYWYKQDSKKFLKIMFSYNNKELIINETVPNRFSPKSPDKAHLNLHINSLELGDSAVYFCASRKDNEAFFGQGTRLTVV.

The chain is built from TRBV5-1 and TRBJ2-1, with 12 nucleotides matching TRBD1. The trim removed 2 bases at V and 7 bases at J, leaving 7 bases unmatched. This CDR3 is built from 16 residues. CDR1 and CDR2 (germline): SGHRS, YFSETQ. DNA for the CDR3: TGCGCCAGCAGCTTCGACGGGACAGGGGGCGGGAATGAGCAGTTCTTC. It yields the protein CASSFDGTGGGNEQFF. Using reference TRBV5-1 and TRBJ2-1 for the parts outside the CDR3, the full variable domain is KAGVTQTPRYLIKTRGQQVTLSCSPISGHRSVSWYQQTPGQGLQFLFEYFSETQRNKGNFPGRFSGRQFSNSRSEMNVSTLELGDSALYLCASSFDGTGGGNEQFFGPGTRLTVL.

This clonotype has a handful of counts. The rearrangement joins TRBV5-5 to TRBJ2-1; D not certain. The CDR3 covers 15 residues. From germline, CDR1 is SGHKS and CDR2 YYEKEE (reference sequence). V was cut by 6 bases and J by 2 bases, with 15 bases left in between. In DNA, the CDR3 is TGTGCCAGCACCCAACCGGACCTACCCTACAATGAGCAGTTCTTC. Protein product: CASTQPDLPYNEQFF.

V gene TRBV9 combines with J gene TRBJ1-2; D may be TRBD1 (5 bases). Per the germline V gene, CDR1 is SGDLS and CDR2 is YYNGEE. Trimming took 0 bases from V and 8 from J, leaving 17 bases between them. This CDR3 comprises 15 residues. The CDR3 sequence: CASSVDSRRVDGYTF. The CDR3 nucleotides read TGTGCCAGCAGCGTAGACTCCCGCAGGGTCGACGGCTACACCTTC.